A selection of T cell receptor beta chains follows, all from one sample in a study of early T cells in non-severe SARS-CoV-2 infection. TCRdb redid the calling of the 5' RACE reads with MiXCR, one entry per CDR3 protein. In the table there are about 49,000 distinct CDR3 sequences, about 11% of which are singletons. The source material was whole blood. The receptors originated from an adult who was a healthcare worker with PCR-confirmed SARS-CoV-2 infection or an uninfected control (not recorded which). Both conserved end residues are trimmed from each CDR3. The D gene is left open where the match is weak.

>TRBV4-2|TRBJ2-2|.
ASSPGTVNTGELF
>TRBV3-1|TRBJ1-6|.
ASSLWGSPLH
>TRBV21-1|TRBJ1-2|.
ASSKEPGDYGYT
>TRBV27|TRBJ2-6|TRBD1
ASRKGASGANVLT
>TRBV29-1|TRBJ1-1|.
SVILDSSTEAF
>TRBV5-1|TRBJ2-5|.
ASSLVLGSQETQY
>TRBV7-3|TRBJ2-2|TRBD2
ASLASGSTGELF
>TRBV28|TRBJ1-6|.
ASSWQIGNSPLH
>TRBV7-8|TRBJ2-7|.
ASSLGPIYEQY
>TRBV2|TRBJ2-3|.
ASSNHRERDTQY
>TRBV20-1|TRBJ2-2|TRBD1
SARVWGQGPGELF
>TRBV27|TRBJ1-1|.
ASRGHGNTEAF
>TRBV28|TRBJ2-7|TRBD2
AIRGGTSYEQY
>TRBV7-2|TRBJ1-6|.
ASSPRGQINSPLH
>TRBV13|TRBJ1-2|TRBD1
ASSLRSGGTNYGYT
>TRBV4-1|TRBJ1-6|.
ASSQVYNSPLH
>TRBV11-1|TRBJ2-7|.
ASSLRAREEQY
>TRBV19|TRBJ1-4|TRBD1
ASSVTGGFGEKLF
>TRBV29-1|TRBJ2-3|TRBD2
SVTGLAGDTDTQY
>TRBV7-9|TRBJ1-1|.
ASSYSSGADTEAF
>TRBV7-2|TRBJ2-3|.
ASSSGLPTDTQY
>TRBV16|TRBJ1-1|TRBD1
ASSQVTGSNTEAF
>TRBV9|TRBJ2-2|TRBD2
ASSVTSGAPGELF
>TRBV27|TRBJ2-3|.
ASSLLPADTQY
>TRBV29-1|TRBJ1-5|TRBD1
SVSEQGTGNQPQH
>TRBV29-1|TRBJ1-4|.
SAGRGNEKLF
>TRBV24-1|TRBJ2-3|.
ATGDRLLTDTQY
>TRBV11-2|TRBJ2-5|TRBD1
ASSRFGQGETQY
>TRBV11-2|TRBJ2-2|.
ASSRRVTPGSCF
>TRBV30|TRBJ2-2|.
AWSVGGGVNTGELF
>TRBV20-1|TRBJ1-2|TRBD1
SATKTGTDPYGYT
>TRBV10-3|TRBJ2-1|TRBD1
AISEGTGVLSEQF
>TRBV4-2|TRBJ2-1|TRBD2
ASSQDERGAGSSYNEQF
>TRBV28|TRBJ2-3|.
ASSPGGTDTQY
>TRBV20-1|TRBJ2-1|.
SARGERTPNEQF
>TRBV14|TRBJ1-1|.
ASSPRLGVGTEAF
>TRBV7-2|TRBJ1-2|.
ASSFLTANYGYT
>TRBV11-1|TRBJ2-3|.
ASSGGHRSLGSSYTDTQY
>TRBV12-5|TRBJ1-1|.
ASGFEGTEAF
>TRBV7-6|TRBJ2-2|TRBD1
ASSSDRGNTGELF
>TRBV2|TRBJ1-6|TRBD1
ARSTGGSYNSPLH
>TRBV5-4|TRBJ2-5|TRBD2
ASSSAGTSGLQETQY
>TRBV7-9|TRBJ1-2|.
ASTFAGADYGYT
>TRBV4-1|TRBJ2-7|.
ASSQAGGGTSYEQY
>TRBV28|TRBJ1-1|.
ASSLSQLNTEAF
>TRBV5-4|TRBJ1-2|TRBD1
ASTGQGAIDGYT
>TRBV25-1|TRBJ2-5|TRBD1
ASSEDPAGGTTQY
>TRBV24-1|TRBJ1-5|.
ATSVWGTQPQH
>TRBV6-6|TRBJ1-2|TRBD1
ASSLRGTEDSYGYT
>TRBV11-2|TRBJ2-2|.
ASSLGGRGGTGELF
>TRBV2|TRBJ2-1|.
ASNRGQNEQF
>TRBV7-8|TRBJ2-7|.
ASSSGLVSYEQY
>TRBV20-1|TRBJ2-5|TRBD1
SALDRVHQETQY
>TRBV2|TRBJ1-5|.
ASSGQGTNNQPQH
>TRBV7-6|TRBJ2-1|TRBD2
ASSFGGEYNEQF
>TRBV6-4|TRBJ2-1|TRBD2
ASSDSSGSCNEQF
>TRBV6-2/TRBV6-3|TRBJ2-1|TRBD2
ASRLAGVGDEQF
>TRBV28|TRBJ1-1|.
ASSWGRRMNTEAF
>TRBV14|TRBJ2-7|.
ASSQKMRSYEQY